This T cell receptor beta chain emerged from a study of shared clonotypes between healthy human individuals. TCRdb's copy holds only in-frame clones and misses some; the assay was immunoSEQ multiplex PCR. The sample lists about 2.3 million clones; around 90% were seen once. The CDR3 spans 14 residues. V was pared by 2 bases and J by 4 bases, with 3 bases of the junction left unmatched. The germline V gene encodes CDR1 MNHEY and CDR2 SVGAGI. Sequenced sample: naive CD4+ T cells from PBMCs. The subset was: CD45RA+ positively selected. The chain is built from TRBV6-5 and TRBJ1-2; TRBD1 matches 8 bases. The clonotype comes from a man between 18 and 29 years old in good health. Some clones in this sample may be carry-over from other donors' samples. This CDR3 is CASSYRQGAYGYTF. As DNA, the CDR3 is TGTGCCAGCAGTTACCGGCAGGGGGCCTATGGCTACACCTTC.